The 30 T cell receptor beta chains listed next were all sequenced from one sample in a study of PD-1 blockade in classical Hodgkin lymphoma. Every patient had relapsed following autologous stem cell transplantation, and cohorts differed in brentuximab vedotin exposure. Libraries were prepared by immunoSEQ multiplex PCR; TCRdb keeps only in-frame clonotypes and omits some of them. The data show some 25,000 clones, approximately 72% seen once. The material sequenced was peripheral blood mononuclear cells (PBMCs), taken before the second cycle of nivolumab. These receptors originate from a human donor with classical Hodgkin lymphoma.

This chain uses TRBV5-1 with TRBJ2-3; no clear D. Trimming removed 0 bases at V and 2 bases at J, with 7 bases between. The CDR3 has 14 residues. CDR1 and CDR2 (germline): SGHRS, YFSETQ. CDR3 protein: CASSLARYTDTQYF. For the CDR3, the DNA is TGCGCCAGCAGCTTGGCACGATACACAGATACGCAGTATTTT.

J is TRBJ2-2 and V is TRBV9, with a weak D call TRBD2 (6 bases). The length of the CDR3 is 14 residues. Germline V gene lookup returns CDR1 SGDLS and CDR2 YYNGEE. Trimming removed 4 bases from V and 2 bases from J, with 9 bases in between. CDR3: CASSPGTNTGELFF. The CDR3 DNA is TGTGCCAGCAGCCCGGGGACTAACACCGGGGAGCTGTTTTTT.

This chain joins TRBV10-3 and TRBJ1-4, with TRBD1 as a possible D gene (6 bases). V was trimmed by 6 bases and J by 6 bases, leaving 14 bases between them. There are 14 residues in the CDR3. The germline CDR1 and CDR2 sequences are ENHRY and SYGVKD. The CDR3 loop is CAIRETGGDEKLFF. The DNA for the CDR3 is TGTGCCATCAGGGAGACAGGAGGAGATGAAAAACTGTTTTTT.

The J gene is TRBJ1-2, the V gene TRBV15; maybe TRBD1 (6 bases). Germline CDR1 is LNHNV and CDR2 is YYDKDF (reference sequence). This CDR3 comprises 13 residues. V lost 2 bases and J 6 bases, leaving 10 bases between the germline ends. The CDR3 region has the DNA TGTGCCACCAGCAGACAACAGGGCAATGGCTACACCTTC. Amino acids: CATSRQQGNGYTF.

V gene TRBV5-6 combines with J gene TRBJ1-6, with D unclear. CDR1 SGHDT and CDR2 YYEEEE come from the germline V gene. The CDR3 consists of 15 residues. Trimming removed 0 bases at V and 0 bases at J, with 4 bases between. The CDR3 DNA sequence: TGTGCCAGCAGCTTGGAGAGCTCCTATAATTCACCCCTCCACTTT. Amino acid sequence: CASSLESSYNSPLHF.

The gene calls are TRBV19 and TRBJ1-2; TRBD1 aligns across 8 bases. In germline, CDR1 is LNHDA, CDR2 SQIVND (reference sequence). The CDR3 extends over 14 amino acids. J gave up 6 bases and V 4 bases, and 7 bases lay outside the gene matches. CDR3 in DNA: TGTGCCAGTAGTACCACCCAGGGGGCGAATGGCTACACCTTC. Its protein product is CASSTTQGANGYTF.

The gene calls are TRBV18 and TRBJ2-7, with D perhaps matching TRBD2 (5 bases). Germline CDR1 reads KGHSH; CDR2 reads LQKENI. V was trimmed by 0 bases and J by 11 bases, leaving 20 bases between them. This CDR3 spans 15 amino acids. The DNA for the CDR3 is TGTGCCAGCTCACCACCGTCGGGAACAGAGGTAATCGAGTACTTC. This codes for CASSPPSGTEVIEYF. The complete variable domain, with remaining parts taken from reference TRBV18 and TRBJ2-7, reads NAGVMQNPRHLVRRRGQEARLRCSPMKGHSHVYWYRQLPEEGLKFMVYLQKENIIDESGMPKERFSAEFPKEGPSILRIQQVVRGDSAAYFCASSPPSGTEVIEYFGPGTRLTVT.

The V call is TRBV4-1, the J call TRBJ2-5, with D possibly matching TRBD1 (6 bases). Germline CDR1 and CDR2: MGHRA and YSYEKL. The CDR3 loop spans 15 amino acids. With 3 bases removed from V and 4 bases from J, the gap between germline ends came to 15 bases. CDR3 bases: TGCGCCAGCAGCCAGTACGGACAGAGGGCAGAGACCCAGTACTTC. As protein: CASSQYGQRAETQYF.

This chain connects TRBV11-1 to TRBJ2-1, with 8 bases fitting TRBD2. J gave up 5 bases and V 4 bases, and 7 bases lay outside the gene matches. This CDR3 is 15 amino acids long. Germline lookup yields CDR1 SGHAT and CDR2 FQDESV (reference sequence). CDR3 in DNA: TGTGCCAGCAGCTACAGCGGGGGCGAAAACAATGAGCAGTTCTTC. Protein product: CASSYSGGENNEQFF. Filled out from reference TRBV11-1 and TRBJ2-1, the complete variable domain reads EAEVAQSPRYKITEKSQAVAFWCDPISGHATLYWYRQILGQGPELLVQFQDESVVDDSQLPKDRFSAERLKGVDSTLKIQPAELGDSAMYLCASSYSGGENNEQFFGPGTRLTVL.

V is TRBV19 and J is TRBJ1-5; D not resolved. Germline CDR1 reads LNHDA; CDR2 reads SQIVND (reference sequence). The CDR3 runs 15 residues. The V gene lost 4 bases and the J gene lost 7 bases, with 17 bases spanning the gap. CDR3 amino acids: CASSTALVREQPQHF. The CDR3 DNA reads TGTGCCAGTAGTACCGCCCTTGTCCGGGAACAGCCCCAGCATTTT.

This sequence joins TRBV18 and TRBJ2-7; the D is unclear. CDR3 length: 15 residues. CDR1 and CDR2 (germline): KGHSH, LQKENI. V dropped 2 bases and J dropped 1 base, with 12 bases sitting between them. CDR3: CASSPRSGASYEQYF. DNA for the CDR3: TGTGCCAGCTCACCAAGGTCAGGAGCTTCCTACGAGCAGTACTTC.

This chain connects TRBV6-4 to TRBJ1-5, with D hard to call. V lost 4 bases to trimming and J lost 4 bases, with 11 bases between them. The CDR3 sequence is 14 residues long. Germline assignment: CDR1 MRHNA and CDR2 SNTAGT. The CDR3 coding sequence is TGTGCCAGCAGTGTGGAGGGCGGGAATCAGCCCCAGCATTTT. This translates into CASSVEGGNQPQHF.

This clone was seen only once. The chain combines TRBV29-1 with TRBJ2-7, with TRBD1 identical over 7 bases. The germline V gene encodes CDR1 SQVTM and CDR2 ANQGSEA. The CDR3 is 12 residues long. V lost 7 bases, J lost 1 base, and 4 bases stayed unmatched. CDR3 in DNA: TGCAGCGCACGGGACAGTTCCTACGAGCAGTACTTC. This translates into CSARDSSYEQYF.

The V gene is TRBV18, the J gene TRBJ1-1; D not certain. Germline V lookup: CDR1 KGHSH, CDR2 LQKENI. The CDR3 length is 13 residues. V shed 6 bases and J shed 1 base, with 9 bases lying between them. CDR3: CASSSTQNTEAFF. CDR3 sequence (DNA): TGTGCCAGCTCTTCGACCCAGAACACTGAAGCTTTCTTT. Looking up the rest from reference TRBV18 and TRBJ1-1 gives the full variable domain: NAGVMQNPRHLVRRRGQEARLRCSPMKGHSHVYWYRQLPEEGLKFMVYLQKENIIDESGMPKERFSAEFPKEGPSILRIQQVVRGDSAAYFCASSSTQNTEAFFGQGTRLTVV.

The CDR3 is CASSPAGGLSTDTQYF. The CDR3 DNA follows: TGTGCCAGCAGCCCTGCCGGGGGCCTTAGCACAGATACGCAGTATTTT. The chain employs TRBV7-2 and TRBJ2-3; D assignment may be TRBD1 or TRBD2 (6 bases each). V lost 5 bases to trimming and J lost 0 bases, with 15 bases between them. Germline CDR1 is SGHTA and CDR2 is FQGNSA. The CDR3 is 16 amino acids. Full variable domain (remainder filled in from reference TRBV7-2 and TRBJ2-3): GAGVSQSPSNKVTEKGKDVELRCDPISGHTALYWYRQSLGQGLEFLIYFQGNSAPDKSGLPSDRFSAERTGGSVSTLTIQRTQQEDSAVYLCASSPAGGLSTDTQYFGPGTRLTVL.

The sample holds one count of this clone. The rearrangement joins TRBV10-3 to TRBJ2-5, with D possibly being TRBD2 (6 bases). The CDR3 loop spans 16 amino acids. Trimming took off 6 bases at V and 5 bases at J, with 22 bases between the two ends. Germline V gene data show CDR1 as ENHRY and CDR2 as SYGVKD. CDR3 coding DNA: TGTGCCATCAGAAGCTCGTTTTATGGGGACTTGGAGACCCAGTACTTC. It specifies CAIRSSFYGDLETQYF.

V gene TRBV19 combines with J gene TRBJ1-4; D is perhaps TRBD1 (5 bases). The germline V and J ends were trimmed by 3 bases and 4 bases, with 15 bases remaining between them. CDR3 length equals 16 residues. The germline V gene has CDR1 LNHDA and CDR2 SQIVND (reference sequence). In DNA form, the CDR3 reads TGTGCCAGTAGTATTTTCTCGGGACGGATTAATGAAAAACTGTTTTTT. Translating it yields CASSIFSGRINEKLFF.

The chain links TRBV7-3 to TRBJ1-3; TRBD1 is a possible D gene (6 bases). CDR1 is SGHTA and CDR2 is FQGTGA in the germline V gene. This CDR3 contains 15 residues. The ends were cut back, 5 bases at V and 0 bases at J, with 11 bases in the middle. CDR3 nucleotide sequence: TGTGCCAGCAGCCAAGGGGGGAGCTCTGGAAACACCATATATTTT. Protein: CASSQGGSSGNTIYF.

The chain combines TRBV9 with TRBJ2-2, with no clear D. V shed 4 bases and J shed 1 base, with 5 bases lying between them. This CDR3 spans 13 amino acids. Germline lookup yields CDR1 SGDLS and CDR2 YYNGEE. DNA for the CDR3: TGTGCCAGCAGCCGACTGAACACCGGGGAGCTGTTTTTT. This codes for CASSRLNTGELFF.

This chain joins TRBV6-6 and TRBJ2-1; 12 bases map to TRBD1. The CDR3 sequence is 15 residues long. Germline V gene data show CDR1 as MNHNY and CDR2 as SVGAGI (reference sequence). The trim removed 6 bases at V and 5 bases at J, leaving 5 bases unmatched. The CDR3 protein is CASRAGTGGHNEQFF. CDR3 nucleotide sequence: TGTGCCAGCAGAGCCGGGACAGGGGGCCACAATGAGCAGTTCTTC.

This sequence joins TRBV5-1 and TRBJ1-2; D uncertain. The CDR3 spans 16 residues. Germline CDR1 is SGHRS and CDR2 is YFSETQ. V shed 0 bases and J shed 0 bases, with 12 bases lying between them. The CDR3 spells CASSLEAITANYGYTF. For the CDR3, the DNA is TGCGCCAGCAGCTTGGAGGCGATCACAGCTAACTATGGCTACACCTTC.

V gene TRBV10-3 combines with J gene TRBJ2-7, with D possibly being TRBD2 (5 bases). CDR3 length: 12 residues. Germline lookup yields CDR1 ENHRY and CDR2 SYGVKD. Trimming removed 4 bases from V and 6 bases from J, with 10 bases in between. The CDR3 loop is CAISGMGSEQYF. The CDR3 DNA is TGTGCCATCAGTGGGATGGGGAGCGAGCAGTACTTC.

The J gene is TRBJ2-2, the V gene TRBV7-9, with 8 bases fitting TRBD1. This CDR3 region has 14 residues. Germline V CDR1 and CDR2: SEHNR, FQNEAQ (reference sequence). After removal of 5 bases from V and 6 bases from J, the junction contained 5 bases not matched to a gene. CDR3 loop: CASSPDRGAGELFF. Here the CDR3 DNA reads TGTGCCAGCAGCCCAGACAGGGGAGCCGGGGAGCTGTTTTTT.

The chain joins TRBV18 to TRBJ2-7; TRBD1 agrees at 8 bases. This CDR3 is 18 amino acids long. Germline CDR1 KGHSH, CDR2 LQKENI. The V segment lost 3 bases and the J segment 1 base; nucleotides outside the gene matches: 14. In nucleotides, the CDR3 is TGTGCCAGCTCACCCACAGGGGGGCAGGGGTTTGGTTCCTACGAGCAGTACTTC. Protein product: CASSPTGGQGFGSYEQYF.

This chain uses TRBV7-6 with TRBJ1-1, with TRBD1 matching over 7 bases. Germline loops: CDR1 SGHVS, CDR2 FNYEAQ. With 5 bases clipped from V and 6 bases from J, the junction kept 9 bases outside the gene matches. This CDR3 contains 14 residues. CDR3 region: CASSQRQGEAEAFF. The DNA of the CDR3 is TGTGCCAGCAGCCAGCGACAGGGAGAAGCTGAAGCTTTCTTT.

The chain carries TRBV7-2 and TRBJ2-1; TRBD2 is a possible D gene (5 bases). CDR1 is SGHTA, CDR2 FQGNSA, per germline. V shed 2 bases and J shed 9 bases, with 11 bases lying between them. This CDR3 is 13 amino acids long. CDR3: CASSLFGEGEQFF. The CDR3 nucleotides read TGTGCCAGCAGCTTATTCGGAGAGGGTGAGCAGTTCTTC.

A note on this clone: This sample also contains other DNA sequences that code for the same CDR3. The chain is built from TRBV9 and TRBJ2-3, with D perhaps matching TRBD2 (7 bases). Between the trimmed V and J ends, which lost 2 bases and 6 bases, there was a span of 10 bases. The CDR3 spans 13 residues. The germline gives CDR1 SGDLS, CDR2 YYNGEE. The CDR3: CASSVGGGDTQYF. CDR3 DNA sequence: TGTGCCAGCAGCGTGGGCGGGGGCGATACGCAGTATTTT.

The chain is built from TRBV30 and TRBJ1-6; 9 bases fit TRBD1. CDR1 and CDR2 (germline): GTSNPN, SVGIG (reference sequence). V shed 0 bases, J shed 7 bases, and the junction held 7 bases outside the gene matches. CDR3 length equals 16 residues. The CDR3 coding sequence is TGTGCCTGGAGTGTAGGGGACAGGGTAATGAATTCACCCCTCCACTTT. This translates into CAWSVGDRVMNSPLHF.

The rearrangement joins TRBV4-2 to TRBJ2-7, with 8 nucleotides matching TRBD2. This CDR3 is built from 17 residues. J lost 0 bases, V lost 4 bases, and 11 bases had no gene match. In germline, CDR1 is LGHNA, CDR2 YNFKEQ. CDR3: CASSRGVAGIFSYEQYF. CDR3 bases: TGTGCCAGCAGCCGAGGAGTAGCGGGGATCTTCTCCTACGAGCAGTACTTC.

The V gene is TRBV27, the J gene TRBJ2-3; TRBD2 agrees at 15 bases. This CDR3 comprises 17 residues. The V gene's germline CDR1 is MNHEY and CDR2 SMNVEV (reference sequence). V lost 5 bases, J lost 4 bases, and 7 bases stayed unmatched. CDR3 protein: CASSQPGLAGGPDTQYF. CDR3 coding DNA: TGTGCCAGCAGTCAACCCGGACTAGCGGGGGGGCCAGATACGCAGTATTTT.